The sequence of this T cell receptor (beta chain) was determined in a study of shared clonotypes between healthy human individuals (TCRdb year 2020). Study-level background: The cohort included a few men and a couple of women between 18 and 49 years of age. For each donor, CD4 naive and CD4 memory were each given three plates, CD8 naive was given two plates, and CD8 memory was given one plate. Blood TCR repertoires of a handful of healthy adults were deeply sequenced to estimate repertoire size and the extent of clonotype sharing between individuals. To increase sequencing depth and limit assay-specific biases, different laboratories used diverse techniques to prepare libraries and sequence TCR repertoires. Per donor, leukapheresis produced somewhere between about 0.8 and 9.5 billion PBMCs. What the authors observed across the whole study: Even with the large sequencing depth, rarefaction of the sorted-subset datasets indicated that sequencing was incomplete. Clonotypes shared by all four sorted-subset donors showed higher generation probabilities than non-shared clonotypes. Sharing across a few donors was observed for about 4.8% of naive CD4, under 4% of naive CD8, about 2.5% of memory CD4, and about 0.39% of memory CD8 clonotypes. Naive subsets generally had larger estimated clonotype richness than memory subsets. Pairwise subsampling indicated that sequencing depth was expected to affect the degree of clonotype sharing among donors. Sampling was limited to blood, and TCR repertoires in tissue likely differ from TCR repertoires in blood. The small number of donors limited the genetic and exposure-history diversity represented.

CD8 naive samples were CD45RO-negative cells positively selected for CCR7, giving a CD45RA+CCR7+ population that excluded TemRA cells. Healthy HIV-negative adults with no recently reported acute infections or vaccinations were included as donors. Every donor was a Caucasian adult living in Nashville, Tennessee, USA. Blood was obtained by leukapheresis, after which PBMCs were separated by Ficoll-Histopaque density gradient centrifugation and cryopreserved in liquid nitrogen vapor phase. Analytical flow cytometry was used to check the purity and quantity of each magnetically sorted T cell population. Genomic DNA was isolated from every sorted fraction and measured by UV absorbance on a Nanodrop 2000c. As concerns this clone: No cognate antigen has been identified for it. No base qualities exist here, and no much larger clone lies one base off it.

Trimming takes 2 bases from V and 2 bases from J, and the germline ends sit 17 bases apart. The CDR1 and CDR2 encoded by the germline V gene are SGHAT and FQNNGV. The CDR3 holds 17 amino acids from the cysteine to the phenylalanine. Here the CDR3 DNA is all that survives: 51 bases in frame from base 1. TCR CDR3 regions were amplified from genomic DNA by multiplex PCR using the deep immunoSEQ assay. For each cell subset, the extracted genomic DNA was distributed evenly across all wells of several immunoSEQ 96-well plates, and each plate served as one replicate. For sorted subsets, approximately 0.2 ug of genomic DNA, equivalent to 25,000 to 35,000 T cell genomes, went into each replicate PCR. Purified libraries were measured with a Qubit 3.0 fluorometer, size-checked on a Bioanalyzer 2100, and measured again with the KAPA Library Quantification kit. Each immunoSEQ 96-well plate was sequenced on its own single-read 150-cycle Illumina NextSeq 550 flow cell. As for the authors' bioinformatics: Because the immunoSEQ output included only junctional sequences and no quality scores, the filtering could not be the same as the filtering used for full-length reads. Sequences were annotated with PyIR, a Python wrapper for IgBLAST v1.9, using IMGT germline references to assign V/J genes and CDR3. Reads with weak V/J assignments (E-value above 1e-6), missing CDR3, stop codons, out-of-frame junctions, or ambiguous translated residues were removed. V3J clonotypes were defined as sequences sharing an identical inferred V gene, J gene, and CDR3 amino acid sequence. Percentage overlap between repertoires was computed as shared unique clonotypes divided by the size of the smaller repertoire. RTK rarefaction, the Chao1 estimator, and Recon v2.1 estimates of unobserved clonotypes were used to assess repertoire richness. OLGA was used to compute generation probabilities for all TCRbeta clonotypes that the gDNA method yielded from four donors. The source is immuneACCESS, and TCRdb retained only in-frame sequences with V and J called. Part of the clones is not carried over; for the studies checked, unresolved V genes explain less than half of this, and the remainder is unexplained. D and trimming were read from the DNA, whereas the V and J calls and clone size are those reported in that table. The sample profile shows about 800,000 clones; approximately 96% of them were found once. The ten largest clones add up to about 0.25% of the sample.

Sequencing was carried out using naive CD8+ T cells sorted from blood. The intended sense of this specimen's cell subset or site label: CD45RA+CCR7+. The chain was built from TRBV11-2 and TRBJ2-3, with a weak D call of TRBD2 (6 bases match). The source is a young man in good health. The CDR3 protein sequence reads: CASSLISLATDTDTQYF. The DNA sequence reads TGTGCCAGCAGCTTAATTTCTCTAGCGACGGACACAGATACGCAGTATTTT. The reference TRBV11-2 and TRBJ2-3 proteins fill in what lies around the CDR3, so the full variable domain reads EAGVAQSPRYKIIEKRQSVAFWCNPISGHATLYWYQQILGQGPKLLIQFQNNGVVDDSQLPKDRFSAERLKGVDSTLKIQPAKLEDSAVYLCASSLISLATDTDTQYFGPGTRLTVL.